What follows are 24 T cell receptor beta chains derived from one specimen sequenced in a study of T cell responses to AZD1222 COVID-19 vaccine. Assay: immunoSEQ multiplex PCR; the TCRdb copy retains only in-frame clones and omits some. The sample records approximately 100,000 clones, 90% being singletons. Sequencing used peripheral blood, obtained on day 0 of AZD1222 vaccination. These receptors were obtained from an adult in good health.

V usage is TRBV27 and J usage is TRBJ2-1; TRBD2 matches at 10 bases. The germline gives CDR1 MNHEY, CDR2 SMNVEV (reference sequence). V dropped 6 bases and J dropped 12; count of bases not matched to a gene: 14. The CDR3 extends over 15 amino acids. The CDR3: CASSPSSGGALGQFF. Written as DNA, the CDR3 is TGTGCCAGCAGCCCGTCTAGCGGGGGCGCTTTGGGGCAGTTCTTC.

V is TRBV7-2 and J is TRBJ2-7; D ambiguous. Germline loops: CDR1 SGHTA, CDR2 FQGNSA. The V end lost 2 bases, the J end lost 5 bases, and 10 bases lay between the germline ends. The CDR3 totals 13 residues. In nucleotides, the CDR3 is TGTGCCAGCAGCTTATCAGATTCCCACGAGCAGTACTTC. Residues: CASSLSDSHEQYF. The whole variable domain, remainder taken from reference TRBV7-2 and TRBJ2-7, is GAGVSQSPSNKVTEKGKDVELRCDPISGHTALYWYRQSLGQGLEFLIYFQGNSAPDKSGLPSDRFSAERTGGSVSTLTIQRTQQEDSAVYLCASSLSDSHEQYFGPGTRLTVT.

The V call is TRBV6-6, the J call TRBJ2-1; D uncertain. V was clipped by 10 bases and J by 5 bases, with 12 bases between them. CDR3 length: 12 amino acids. Germline V gene data show CDR1 as MNHNY and CDR2 as SVGAGI (reference sequence). For the CDR3, the DNA is TGTGCCACCTGGACCATTAACAATGAGCAGTTCTTC. Its protein is CATWTINNEQFF.

The chain is built from TRBV9 and TRBJ2-5; 7 nucleotides agree with TRBD2. The CDR3 loop spans 13 amino acids. Losses at the gene ends were 1 base for V and 8 bases for J; bases not matched to a gene: 5. The germline gives CDR1 SGDLS, CDR2 YYNGEE. CDR3 DNA sequence: TGTGCCAGCAGCGTATTGGGGGGGAGTACCCAGTACTTC. Translation: CASSVLGGSTQYF.

The V and J genes are TRBV9 and TRBJ2-3; the match to TRBD2 covers 8 bases. Losses at the gene ends were 0 bases for V and 11 bases for J; bases not matched to a gene: 14. The germline CDR1 and CDR2 sequences are SGDLS and YYNGEE. This CDR3 spans 16 amino acids. CDR3 in DNA: TGTGCCAGCAGCGTAGCGGGGACTAGTTCGGTGTATGGGCAGTATTTT. Residues: CASSVAGTSSVYGQYF. The variable domain in full, with the rest retrieved from reference TRBV9 and TRBJ2-3, is DSGVTQTPKHLITATGQRVTLRCSPRSGDLSVYWYQQSLDQGLQFLIQYYNGEERAKGNILERFSAQQFPDLHSELNLSSLELGDSALYFCASSVAGTSSVYGQYFGPGTRLTVL.

The chain joins TRBV7-9 to TRBJ2-3, with 9 bases aligning to TRBD1. V lost 5 bases, J lost 4 bases, and 10 bases stayed unmatched. CDR1 is SEHNR and CDR2 is FQNEAQ in the germline V gene (reference sequence). The CDR3 spans 16 residues. This CDR3 is CASSRPGQGYADTQYF. CDR3 DNA: TGTGCCAGCAGCCGCCCGGGACAGGGTTACGCAGATACGCAGTATTTT. The full variable domain, in which reference TRBV7-9 and TRBJ2-3 provide the parts outside the CDR3, is DTGVSQNPRHKITKRGQNVTFRCDPISEHNRLYWYRQTLGQGPEFLTYFQNEAQLEKSRLLSDRFSAERPKGSFSTLEIQRTEQGDSAMYLCASSRPGQGYADTQYFGPGTRLTVL.

The CDR3 sequence is CASSVPGGGANTGELFF. In DNA, the CDR3 is TGTGCCAGCAGCGTACCAGGCGGGGGGGCCAACACCGGGGAGCTGTTTTTT. V usage is TRBV7-2 and J usage is TRBJ2-2; 9 bases match TRBD2. The J segment lost 2 bases and the V segment lost 5 bases, leaving 9 bases of the junction unmatched. The CDR3 is made up of 17 amino acids. Germline V gene data show CDR1 as SGHTA and CDR2 as FQGNSA.

The rearrangement joins TRBV4-1 to TRBJ1-6; D is perhaps TRBD1 (6 bases). The germline gives CDR1 MGHRA, CDR2 YSYEKL. CDR3 length equals 15 residues. V was shortened by 1 base and J by 11 bases, with 15 bases between the two germline ends. In DNA form, the CDR3 reads TGCGCCAGCAGCCAAGTTGGGGGGGCTGTGACACCCCTCCACTTT. This gives the protein CASSQVGGAVTPLHF.

The chain joins TRBV19 to TRBJ1-3; D unresolved. V was shortened by 3 bases and J by 2 bases, with 8 bases between the two germline ends. The CDR3 totals 14 residues. The germline V gene has CDR1 LNHDA and CDR2 SQIVND (reference sequence). The CDR3 loop is CASSIETTGNTIYF. The CDR3 bases are TGTGCCAGTAGTATCGAGACAACTGGAAACACCATATATTTT.

The chain uses TRBV4-1 and TRBJ2-7; D remains ambiguous. The V gene lost 1 base and the J gene lost 4 bases, with 8 bases spanning the gap. The CDR3 sequence is 13 residues long. Germline lookup yields CDR1 MGHRA and CDR2 YSYEKL. The CDR3, as DNA: TGCGCCAGCAGCCAAGTTCTAGAGTACGAGCAGTACTTC. It translates to CASSQVLEYEQYF.

The rearrangement links TRBV5-3 to TRBJ2-5, with D unclear. TRBV5-3 is placed among ORFs of uncertain function. The CDR3 spans 15 residues. V was clipped by 1 base and J by 2 bases, with 12 bases between them. The CDR3 DNA sequence: TGTGCCAGAAGCTTGTACAAGGCAGCACAAGAGACCCAGTACTTC. This translates into CARSLYKAAQETQYF.

The chain combines TRBV5-4 with TRBJ1-1; D is possibly TRBD1 (5 bases). Germline CDR1 reads SGHNT; CDR2 reads YYREEE (reference sequence). The length of the CDR3 is 15 residues. The ends were cut back, 0 bases at V and 4 bases at J, with 13 bases in the middle. The CDR3 nucleotides read TGTGCCAGCAGCTTGGAGTTAGAGGGGCCCACTGAAGCTTTCTTT. Translation gives CASSLELEGPTEAFF. Together with reference TRBV5-4 and TRBJ1-1, the CDR3 gives the full variable domain: ETGVTQSPTHLIKTRGQQVTLRCSSQSGHNTVSWYQQALGQGPQFIFQYYREEENGRGNFPPRFSGLQFPNYSSELNVNALELDDSALYLCASSLELEGPTEAFFGQGTRLTVV.

The CDR3 DNA follows: TGTGCCGTCCAACAGGGGCAGTCCCCGAACTATGGCTACACCTTC. It is translated as CAVQQGQSPNYGYTF. This sequence joins TRBV5-4 and TRBJ1-2, with TRBD1 matching 7 bases. The CDR3 has 15 residues. V lost 10 bases, J lost 2 bases, and 14 bases stayed unmatched. Per germline, CDR1 SGHNT and CDR2 YYREEE (reference sequence). The complete variable domain, with remaining parts taken from reference TRBV5-4 and TRBJ1-2, reads ETGVTQSPTHLIKTRGQQVTLRCSSQSGHNTVSWYQQALGQGPQFIFQYYREEENGRGNFPPRFSGLQFPNYSSELNVNALELDDSALYLCAVQQGQSPNYGYTFGSGTRLTVV.

This chain uses TRBV19 with TRBJ2-6, with D uncertain. Trimming removed 5 bases at V and 3 bases at J, with 5 bases between. Per germline, CDR1 LNHDA and CDR2 SQIVND (reference sequence). The length of the CDR3 is 13 residues. In DNA form, the CDR3 reads TGTGCCAGTAGTGGGCGTGGGGCCAACGTCCTGACTTTC. Translating it yields CASSGRGANVLTF.

The chain combines TRBV9 with TRBJ2-5; 8 nucleotides line up with TRBD2. Germline V gene sequence: CDR1 SGDLS, CDR2 YYNGEE. The CDR3 runs to 15 residues. Unmatched junction bases numbered 1, after V lost 0 bases and J lost 0 bases. CDR3 loop: CASSVELADQETQYF. CDR3 DNA: TGTGCCAGCAGCGTAGAACTAGCGGACCAAGAGACCCAGTACTTC.

J is TRBJ2-7 and V is TRBV6-1; TRBD2 is a possible D gene (6 bases). This CDR3 is 16 amino acids long. The V gene's germline CDR1 is MNHNS and CDR2 SASEGT. V lost 3 bases and J lost 6, with 21 bases in between. The CDR3 here is CASSDRGTGGLREQYF. DNA for the CDR3: TGTGCCAGCAGTGATCGGGGGACCGGGGGTCTTCGCGAGCAGTACTTC.

V is TRBV4-2 and J is TRBJ2-6; no reliable D call. The CDR3 is 17 amino acids. CDR1 and CDR2 from the germline V gene are LGHNA and YNFKEQ. The V gene lost 1 base and the J gene lost 0 bases, with 10 bases spanning the gap. The CDR3 bases are TGTGCCAGCAGCCAAGTGACTTTTGCCTCTGGGGCCAACGTCCTGACTTTC. Residues: CASSQVTFASGANVLTF.

The chain has TRBV25-1 and TRBJ2-7; TRBD1 matches at 9 bases. After removal of 4 bases from V and 10 bases from J, the junction contained 8 bases not matched to a gene. The CDR3 consists of 13 residues. The germline V gene encodes CDR1 MGHDK and CDR2 SYGVNS. The CDR3 is CASSAPGQGFQYF. The DNA of the CDR3 is TGTGCCAGCAGTGCACCGGGACAGGGCTTTCAGTACTTC.

This clone occurred a few times. The chain uses TRBV18 and TRBJ2-7, with 8 bases fitting TRBD2. Per germline, CDR1 KGHSH and CDR2 LQKENI. With V trimmed by 6 bases and J by 0 bases, 10 bases remained unmatched. The CDR3 is made up of 16 amino acids. The chain's CDR3 is CASSPLRTSYSYEQYF. The CDR3 DNA reads as TGTGCCAGCTCGCCTCTCCGGACTAGCTACTCCTACGAGCAGTACTTC.

This chain links TRBV7-9 with TRBJ1-1, with TRBD1 identical over 8 bases. V shed 1 base and J 10 bases; nucleotides not matched to a gene: 11. Germline assignment: CDR1 SEHNR and CDR2 FQNEAQ (reference sequence). The CDR3 totals 15 residues. The CDR3, as DNA: TGTGCCAGCAGCTTAGGTTCGGACAGGGCGTATGCAGCTTTCTTT. Protein: CASSLGSDRAYAAFF. Filled out from reference TRBV7-9 and TRBJ1-1, the complete variable domain reads DTGVSQNPRHKITKRGQNVTFRCDPISEHNRLYWYRQTLGQGPEFLTYFQNEAQLEKSRLLSDRFSAERPKGSFSTLEIQRTEQGDSAMYLCASSLGSDRAYAAFFGQGTRLTVV.

The chain is built from TRBV5-6 and TRBJ2-7; 7 nucleotides line up with TRBD1. Germline values: CDR1 SGHDT, CDR2 YYEEEE. The CDR3 has 14 amino acids. The V segment lost 4 bases and the J segment 6 bases; nucleotides outside the gene matches: 10. The CDR3: CASSLAPTGSEQYF. Here the CDR3 DNA reads TGTGCCAGCAGCCTGGCACCGACAGGGTCCGAGCAGTACTTC.

V gene TRBV9 combines with J gene TRBJ2-2; 13 positions match TRBD2. The CDR3 extends over 17 amino acids. Germline V CDR1 and CDR2: SGDLS, YYNGEE. The ends lost 6 bases at V and 4 bases at J; junction bases unmatched: 9. CDR3 in amino acids: CASTRSRTSGSTGELFF. As DNA, the CDR3 is TGTGCCAGCACCCGTAGTAGGACTAGCGGGAGCACCGGGGAGCTGTTTTTT.

The chain recombines TRBV13 with TRBJ2-5; TRBD2 might be the D (5 bases). CDR3 length: 15 amino acids. Germline V gives CDR1 PRHDT, CDR2 FYEKMQ (reference sequence). V shed 5 bases and J shed 3 bases, with 16 bases lying between them. In DNA form, the CDR3 reads TGTGCCAGCAGCGCCCTCGGGGAAGCGAAAGAGACCCAGTACTTC. Protein: CASSALGEAKETQYF.

The rearrangement uses TRBV5-1 and TRBJ1-2; 11 bases are shared with TRBD1. There are 15 residues in the CDR3. Germline V CDR1 and CDR2: SGHRS, YFSETQ. J gave up 8 bases and V 0 bases, and 6 bases lay outside the gene matches. CDR3 sequence (DNA): TGCGCCAGCAGCTTGGATGGACAGGGGGCGAGGGGCTACACCTTC. The encoded protein is CASSLDGQGARGYTF.